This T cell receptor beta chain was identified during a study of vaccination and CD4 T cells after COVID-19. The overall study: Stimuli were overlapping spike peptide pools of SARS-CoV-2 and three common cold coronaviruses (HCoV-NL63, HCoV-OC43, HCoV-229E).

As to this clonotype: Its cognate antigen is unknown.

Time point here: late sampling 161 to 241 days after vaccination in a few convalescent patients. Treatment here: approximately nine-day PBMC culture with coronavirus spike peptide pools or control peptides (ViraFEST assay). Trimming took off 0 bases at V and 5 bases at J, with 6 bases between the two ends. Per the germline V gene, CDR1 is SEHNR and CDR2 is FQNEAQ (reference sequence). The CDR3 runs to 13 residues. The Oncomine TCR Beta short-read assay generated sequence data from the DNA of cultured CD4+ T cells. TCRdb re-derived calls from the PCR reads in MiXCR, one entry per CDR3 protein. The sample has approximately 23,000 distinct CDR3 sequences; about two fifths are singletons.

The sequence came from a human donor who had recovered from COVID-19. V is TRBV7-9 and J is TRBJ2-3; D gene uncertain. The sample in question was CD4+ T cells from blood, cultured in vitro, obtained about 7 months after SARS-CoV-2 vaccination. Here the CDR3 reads CASSLAGGDTQYF. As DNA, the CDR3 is TGTGCCAGCAGCTTAGCGGGTGGAGATACGCAGTATTTT.